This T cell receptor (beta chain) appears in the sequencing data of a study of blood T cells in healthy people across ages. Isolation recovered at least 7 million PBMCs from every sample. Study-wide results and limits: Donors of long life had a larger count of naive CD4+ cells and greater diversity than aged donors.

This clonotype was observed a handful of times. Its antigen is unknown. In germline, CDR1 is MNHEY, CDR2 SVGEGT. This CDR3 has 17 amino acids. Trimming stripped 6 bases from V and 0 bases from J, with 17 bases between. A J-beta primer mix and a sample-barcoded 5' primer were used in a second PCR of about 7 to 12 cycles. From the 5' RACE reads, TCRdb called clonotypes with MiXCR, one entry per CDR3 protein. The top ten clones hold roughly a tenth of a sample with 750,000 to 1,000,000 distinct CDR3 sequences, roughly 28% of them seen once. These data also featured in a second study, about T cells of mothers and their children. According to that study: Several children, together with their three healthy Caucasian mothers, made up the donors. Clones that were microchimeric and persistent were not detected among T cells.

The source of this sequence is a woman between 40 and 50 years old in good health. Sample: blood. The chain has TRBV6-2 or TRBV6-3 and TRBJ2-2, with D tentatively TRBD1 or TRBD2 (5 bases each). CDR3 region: CASSRDGIITNTGELFF. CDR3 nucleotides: TGTGCCAGCAGCAGGGACGGGATCATAACGAACACCGGGGAGCTGTTTTTT.